The entry below gives a single T cell receptor beta chain sequence along with its context. Its antigen is undetermined. This sample is part of a study of T cell responses to AZD1222 COVID-19 vaccine. Study-wide points: Among the donors, most were white British and more were female, and clonal diversity was possibly underestimated.

The CDR3 is made up of 17 amino acids. V lost 1 base and J 0 bases, leaving 14 bases between the germline ends. Germline V lookup: CDR1 SGHTA, CDR2 FQGTGA. Here immunoSEQ multiplex PCR was the method, and the copy in TCRdb shows in-frame clones only, minus some. The sample yields about 130,000 clones, 90% seen once. The input for sequencing was peripheral blood, taken on day 0 of AZD1222 vaccination. This chain connects TRBV7-3 to TRBJ2-3, with a tentative D call TRBD2 (6 bases). The receptor comes from an adult in good health. The CDR3 region is CASSLSGGSPSTDTQYF. CDR3 DNA: TGTGCCAGCAGCTTAAGTGGGGGGTCGCCTAGCACAGATACGCAGTATTTT. The full variable domain, with the rest looked up from reference TRBV7-3 and TRBJ2-3, is GAGVSQTPSNKVTEKGKYVELRCDPISGHTALYWYRQSLGQGPEFLIYFQGTGAADDSGLPNDRFFAVRPEGSVSTLKIQRTERGDSAVYLCASSLSGGSPSTDTQYFGPGTRLTVL.